This T cell receptor (beta chain) came from a study of OX40 agonist ivuxolimab in advanced cancers. A note on the overall study: Ivuxolimab was an agonistic, fully human IgG2 monoclonal antibody directed against OX40 (CD134), a costimulatory receptor. Peripheral TCRbeta sequencing was intended to test whether TCR sequence diversity was altered and clonal T-cell expansion was caused by ivuxolimab. Patients were allowed to have had prior anti-PD-1, anti-PD-L1 or anti-CTLA-4 therapy, and around 40% of the dose-escalation patients had previously received checkpoint inhibitors. Of the roughly 51 dose-escalation patients, hepatocellular carcinoma was present in 19, melanoma in approximately 15, renal cell carcinoma in 9 and head and neck cancer in 9. Three dose-escalation patients achieved partial responses, one with hepatocellular carcinoma and two with cutaneous melanoma. The monotherapy dose-escalation portion (N = 52 patients) of the phase I ivuxolimab trial is reported in the paper. Intravenous ivuxolimab was administered to patients every 2 weeks at six dose levels: 0.01, 0.1, 0.3, 1.5, 3 and 10 mg/kg. In the dose-escalation cohort, around four fifths of patients were male, and the mean age was 60 years with a range of roughly 23 to 79. Findings and caveats that apply to the study as a whole: In the 0.1-3.0 mg/kg groups, partial responders had among the lowest normalized peripheral clonal expansion, particularly in CD8+ T cells. Which antigens the clonally expanded peripheral T cells were specific for was not determined. At doses of 0.1 to 3.0 mg/kg, clonal expansion of both CD4+ and CD8+ T cells in blood was seen between baseline and week 6. Low levels of normalized T-cell clonal expansion were also seen in some patients who did not respond. After ivuxolimab, expanded clones were on average more numerous among CD8+ T cells than among CD4+ T cells.

The trial excluded patients who had a history of autoimmune disease or were on systemic immunosuppression. Peripheral blood for TCR sequencing was collected from all dose cohorts at baseline, on cycle 4 day 1, and on cycle 7 day 1. The samples were drawn from a first-in-human, open-label, multicenter phase I dose-escalation trial of ivuxolimab. Adults with locally advanced or metastatic melanoma, renal cell, hepatocellular, or head and neck squamous cell carcinoma were enrolled in the trial. Before TCR sequencing, CD4+ and CD8+ T cells were separately sorted from peripheral blood. CDR1 is given as SGHTA and CDR2 as FQGTGA, both from the germline V gene. V gives up 3 bases and J gives up 6 bases, and the segment between their germline ends measures 18 bases. The CDR3 holds 16 amino acids from the cysteine to the phenylalanine. The entry retains the CDR3 DNA only, 48 bases that are in frame from base 1.

About this clone itself: There is no known antigen for this receptor. It has no much larger one-base neighbor in the sample; base qualities were not kept.

Genomic DNA was extracted from sorted cells for sequencing of the TCRbeta CDR3 region. TCRbeta CDR3 regions were sequenced using the immunoSEQ Assay. Imported from immuneACCESS, the table was reduced by TCRdb to in-frame sequences with V and J called. These copies leave out some clones; in studies compared against another copy, an unresolved V gene accounts for under half, and the cause of the remainder is not known. In this sample the table shows approximately 35,000 clones, more than 70% of which occur a single time. The ten most abundant clones make up around a quarter of the sample. The chain joins TRBV7-3 to TRBJ2-1, with a tentative D gene TRBD1 over 6 matching bases. Sequencing was performed on CD4+ or CD8+ T cells sorted from blood, taken in a trial of the OX40 agonist ivuxolimab. This TCR was sampled from an adult with an advanced solid tumor such as melanoma, head and neck, liver or kidney cancer. For the CDR3, the sequence is CASSFSYTGRPNEQFF. The DNA sequence is given as TGTGCCAGCAGCTTTTCCTACACAGGGCGCCCCAATGAGCAGTTCTTC.